Presented here are 20 T cell receptor beta chains from one specimen sequenced in a study of T cells in Graves' hyperthyroidism and ophthalmopathy. Amplified TCR beta CDR3 regions derived from RNA transcripts. The TCR CDR3 was amplified in a first-round RT-PCR using the HTBI primer set. TCRdb reprocessed the multiplex PCR reads via MiXCR and lists one record per CDR3 protein. Of tens of thousands of distinct CDR3 sequences in the sample, about 50% were seen once. Sequenced sample: blood. These receptors originate from a woman between 50 and 59 years old with Graves' hyperthyroidism that later progressed to Graves' ophthalmopathy.

This clonotype showed up many times. This sequence joins TRBV7-6 and TRBJ2-2, with a weak D call TRBD1 (6 bases). CDR1 and CDR2 (germline): SGHVS, FNYEAQ. Trimming left V 3 bases short and J 6 bases short, with 11 bases between. This CDR3 has 14 residues. The CDR3 spells CASSFQQGSGELFF. CDR3 nucleotide sequence: TGTGCCAGCAGCTTTCAACAGGGATCCGGGGAGCTGTTTTTT.

This clonotype showed up just a few times. The rearrangement links TRBV30 to TRBJ1-5; D call uncertain. This CDR3 has 15 amino acids. The germline CDR1 and CDR2 sequences are GTSNPN and SVGIG (reference sequence). Between the trimmed V and J ends, which lost 3 bases and 2 bases, there was a span of 14 bases. This CDR3 is CAWSWLGGGNQPQHF. The CDR3 DNA sequence: TGTGCCTGGAGCTGGTTGGGCGGGGGCAATCAGCCCCAGCATTTT.

This clonotype has a count of ten or more. This chain uses TRBV3-1 with TRBJ2-1; no clear D. The CDR3 totals 13 residues. Germline V gene lookup returns CDR1 LGHDT and CDR2 YNNKEL (reference sequence). The ends were cut back, 0 bases at V and 7 bases at J, with 7 bases in the middle. DNA of the CDR3: TGTGCCAGCAGCCAAGAGGAGCAGAATGAGCAGTTCTTC. Amino acids: CASSQEEQNEQFF.

The V call is TRBV12-3 or TRBV12-4, the J call TRBJ1-5; D may be TRBD1 (5 bases). This CDR3 region has 14 residues. Trimming left V 0 bases short and J 11 bases short, with 14 bases between. CDR3 coding DNA: TGTGCCAGCAGTTTAGCGGGGCTACAAGAGACCCAGCATTTT. Translating gives CASSLAGLQETQHF.

This rearrangement joins TRBV29-1 to TRBJ2-5; TRBD1 agrees at 7 bases. The V and J ends lost 3 bases and 5 bases, in that order; junction bases with no gene match: 9. The CDR3 runs to 14 residues. Germline-derived CDR1 and CDR2 are SQVTM and ANQGSEA. The CDR3 region is CSVETFTGDETQYF. The CDR3 DNA follows: TGCAGCGTTGAGACTTTCACAGGGGATGAGACCCAGTACTTC.

This clonotype was found many times. The genes are TRBV30 and TRBJ1-5; D is unresolved. The CDR3 runs 14 residues. Germline V gene sequence: CDR1 GTSNPN, CDR2 SVGIG (reference sequence). V lost 0 bases and J 9 bases, leaving 15 bases between the germline ends. The CDR3 bases are TGTGCCTGGAGTGTATTATCCACTGATGCGCCCCAGCATTTT. Residues: CAWSVLSTDAPQHF.

This clonotype was seen once. J is TRBJ2-3 and V is TRBV19; D gene ambiguous. V was clipped by 3 bases and J by 2 bases, with 9 bases between them. Germline V lookup: CDR1 LNHDA, CDR2 SQIVND (reference sequence). CDR3 length: 14 amino acids. DNA of the CDR3: TGTGCCAGTAGTATGGGTCGTACCACAGATACGCAGTATTTT. This codes for CASSMGRTTDTQYF.

The chain links TRBV10-1 to TRBJ1-1; a weak D match, TRBD1 (6 bases). The CDR3 runs 16 residues. Per the germline V gene, CDR1 is WNHNN and CDR2 is SYGVQD (reference sequence). V was clipped by 3 bases and J by 0 bases, with 14 bases between them. The CDR3 protein is CASSDHGQIMNTEAFF. The DNA for the CDR3 is TGCGCCAGCAGTGACCACGGACAGATCATGAACACTGAAGCTTTCTTT.

The rearrangement links TRBV5-1 to TRBJ2-5; TRBD1 aligns across 8 bases. The CDR3 covers 15 residues. Germline-derived CDR1 and CDR2 are SGHRS and YFSETQ. V trimming: 0 bases; J trimming: 5 bases; junction bases outside the gene matches: 6. CDR3 in amino acids: CASSLDQGAGETQYF. In nucleotides, the CDR3 is TGCGCCAGCAGCTTGGATCAGGGGGCGGGCGAGACCCAGTACTTC.

Concerning this clonotype itself: At one of its ends the junction is not consistent with the germline gene, which may arise from a read error. This rearrangement joins TRBV12-3 or TRBV12-4 to TRBJ2-5; 8 nucleotides align to TRBD1. This CDR3 spans 13 amino acids. The DNA for the CDR3 is TGCGCCAGCAGTGGACAGGGTGGTGAGACCCAGTACTTC. This sequence encodes CASSGQGGETQYF.

Comments on this clonotype: This may come from a read error, since a much larger clone is one base off. The chain uses TRBV3-1 and TRBJ2-7; the match to TRBD1 covers 7 bases. The CDR3 covers 15 residues. The germline V gene encodes CDR1 LGHDT and CDR2 YNNKEL (reference sequence). CDR3 loop: CAGSFSGTATYEQYF. CDR3 in DNA: TGTGCCGGCAGCTTCTCCGGGACAGCGACCTACGAGCAGTACTTC.

This clonotype ranks as medium-sized. V and J are TRBV7-9 and TRBJ2-7; the D is unclear. Between the trimmed V and J ends, which lost 0 bases and 2 bases, there was a span of 8 bases. The CDR3 has 14 amino acids. Looked up from germline, CDR1 is SEHNR and CDR2 is FQNEAQ (reference sequence). In nucleotides, the CDR3 is TGTGCCAGCAGCTTAGCATACCGAACCTACGAGCAGTACTTC. This encodes CASSLAYRTYEQYF.

Details on this clonotype: It is likely a read error, because the conserved phenylalanine at the end of the CDR3 is missing. The rearrangement uses TRBV7-2 and TRBJ2-1; D is tentatively TRBD1 or TRBD2 (5 bases each). Germline CDR1 and CDR2: SGHTA and FQGNSA. The CDR3 covers 15 residues. V was cut by 5 bases and J by 8 bases, with 19 bases left in between. CDR3 bases: TGTGCCAGCAGCCCACTCACCGGGGCCCCCGATGAGCAGTTCCTC. Translating gives CASSPLTGAPDEQFL.

Regarding this clonotype: Since the CDR3 does not end with the conserved phenylalanine or tryptophan, this likely comes from a read error. The chain couples TRBV4-2 to TRBJ2-3; the D is unclear. CDR1 is LGHNA and CDR2 is YNFKEQ in the germline V gene. CDR3 length equals 14 residues. CDR3 nucleotide sequence: TGTGCCAGCAGCCAAGAGCTGAGCATAGATACGCAGTATCTT. It is translated as CASSQELSIDTQYL.

With respect to this clonotype: This likely comes from a read error, as the CDR3 has no conserved phenylalanine or tryptophan at its end. The DNA is omitted, as the CDR3 cannot be located on it reliably, and the CDR3 follows TCRdb's listing. The chain employs TRBV12-5 and TRBJ2-1; TRBD1 is the table's D call and was not checked against the DNA. CDR1 is LGHNT, CDR2 FRNRAP, per germline. The CDR3 has 8 residues if both end residues are counted. The CDR3 is CASGLVTG.

The chain employs TRBV15 and TRBJ2-2, with D possibly being TRBD2 (5 bases). The CDR3 runs 15 residues. Trimming cost V 3 bases and J 5 bases, with 13 bases left between them. Germline lookup yields CDR1 LNHNV and CDR2 YYDKDF (reference sequence). The CDR3 reads CATSSQGLSTGELFF. CDR3 bases: TGTGCCACCAGCAGCCAAGGACTCTCTACCGGGGAGCTGTTTTTT.

The chain employs TRBV12-3 or TRBV12-4 and TRBJ1-2; D is ambiguous. The CDR3 spans 12 residues. V gave up 7 bases and J gave up 6 bases, with 12 bases separating them. The CDR3 protein is CASITGFHGYTF. The CDR3 coding sequence is TGTGCCAGCATAACGGGCTTCCATGGCTACACCTTC.

This clonotype was counted at least ten times. The chain links TRBV24-1 to TRBJ1-1, with D unclear. V gave up 4 bases and J gave up 1 base, with 6 bases separating them. The germline V gene encodes CDR1 KGHDR and CDR2 SFDVKD. The length of the CDR3 is 13 residues. CDR3 sequence reads: CATSDRTNTEAFF. In nucleotides, the CDR3 is TGTGCCACCAGTGACCGGACGAACACTGAAGCTTTCTTT.

The chain employs TRBV20-1 and TRBJ2-7; 10 bases fit TRBD2. Unmatched junction bases numbered 4, after V lost 1 base and J lost 4 bases. The CDR3 loop spans 14 amino acids. Germline CDR1 DFQATT, CDR2 SNEGSKA (reference sequence). The CDR3 region is CSARVGTSVYEQYF. The CDR3 DNA sequence: TGCAGTGCTAGAGTAGGGACTAGCGTTTACGAGCAGTACTTC.

The V call is TRBV7-2, the J call TRBJ2-7; 8 nucleotides line up with TRBD2. V was clipped by 4 bases and J by 3 bases; unmatched bases: 20. Per germline, CDR1 SGHTA and CDR2 FQGNSA. CDR3 length: 19 residues. The CDR3 bases are TGTGCCAGCAGCTCTCGGACTAGCAGTAGTAGTAGTACCAACTACGAGCAGTACTTC. It encodes CASSSRTSSSSSTNYEQYF.